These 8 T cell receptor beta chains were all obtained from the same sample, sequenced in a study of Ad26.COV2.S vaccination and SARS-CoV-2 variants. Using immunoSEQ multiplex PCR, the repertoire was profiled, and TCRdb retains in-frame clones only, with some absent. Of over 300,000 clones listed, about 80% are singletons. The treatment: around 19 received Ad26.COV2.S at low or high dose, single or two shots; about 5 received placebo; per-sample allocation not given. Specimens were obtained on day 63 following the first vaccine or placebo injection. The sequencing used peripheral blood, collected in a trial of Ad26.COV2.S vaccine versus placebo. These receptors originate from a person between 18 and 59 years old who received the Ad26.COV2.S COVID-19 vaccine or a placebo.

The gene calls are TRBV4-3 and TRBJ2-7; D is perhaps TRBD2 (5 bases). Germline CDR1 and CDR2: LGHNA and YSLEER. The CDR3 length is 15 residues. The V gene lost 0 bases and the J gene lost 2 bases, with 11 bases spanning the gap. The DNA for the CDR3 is TGCGCCAGCAGCCAAGAGGCCGGGGAGACCTACGAGCAGTACTTC. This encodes CASSQEAGETYEQYF.

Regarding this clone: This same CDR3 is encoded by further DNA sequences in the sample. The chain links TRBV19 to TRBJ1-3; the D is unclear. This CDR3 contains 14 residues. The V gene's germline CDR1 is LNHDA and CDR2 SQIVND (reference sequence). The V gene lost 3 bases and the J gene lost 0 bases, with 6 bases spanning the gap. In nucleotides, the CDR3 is TGTGCCAGTAGTATTGGGATCTCTGGAAACACCATATATTTT. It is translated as CASSIGISGNTIYF.

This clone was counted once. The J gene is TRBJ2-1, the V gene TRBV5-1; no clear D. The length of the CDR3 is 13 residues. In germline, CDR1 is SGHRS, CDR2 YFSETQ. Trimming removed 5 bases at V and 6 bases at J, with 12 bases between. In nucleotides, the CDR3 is TGCGCCAGCAGAGGTATCATTGTCAATGAGCAGTTCTTC. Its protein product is CASRGIIVNEQFF.

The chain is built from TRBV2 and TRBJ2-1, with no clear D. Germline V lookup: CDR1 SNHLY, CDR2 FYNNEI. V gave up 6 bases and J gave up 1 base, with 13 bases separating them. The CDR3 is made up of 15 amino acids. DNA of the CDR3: TGTGCCAGCAGCGCAGCAGGTAATTCCTACAATGAGCAGTTCTTC. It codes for CASSAAGNSYNEQFF.

The CDR3 reads CASSDSQVGTGRLYSNQPQHF. CDR3 in DNA: TGTGCCAGCAGTGACTCCCAGGTAGGGACAGGGCGCCTTTATAGCAATCAGCCCCAGCATTTT. The chain links TRBV6-4 to TRBJ1-5; 9 nucleotides agree with TRBD1. The CDR3 totals 21 residues. From germline, CDR1 is MRHNA and CDR2 SNTAGT. V shed 0 bases and J 0 bases; nucleotides not matched to a gene: 15.

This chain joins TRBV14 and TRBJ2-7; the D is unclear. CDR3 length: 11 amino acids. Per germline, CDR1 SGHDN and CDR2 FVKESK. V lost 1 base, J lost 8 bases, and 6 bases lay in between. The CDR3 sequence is CASSQGDKQYF. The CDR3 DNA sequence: TGTGCCAGCAGCCAAGGCGATAAGCAGTACTTC.

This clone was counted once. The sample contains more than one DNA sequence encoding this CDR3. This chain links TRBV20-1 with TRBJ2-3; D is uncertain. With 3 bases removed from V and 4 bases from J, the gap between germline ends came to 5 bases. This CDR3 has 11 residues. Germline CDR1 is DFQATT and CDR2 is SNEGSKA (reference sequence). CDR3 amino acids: CSASLADTQYF. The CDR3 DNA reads TGCAGTGCTAGTCTGGCAGATACGCAGTATTTT.

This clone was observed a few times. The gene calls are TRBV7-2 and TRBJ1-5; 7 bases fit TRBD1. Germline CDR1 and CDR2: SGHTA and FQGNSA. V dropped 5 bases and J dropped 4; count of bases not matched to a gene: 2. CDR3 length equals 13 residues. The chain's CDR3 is CASSVQGNQPQHF. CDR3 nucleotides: TGTGCCAGCAGCGTACAGGGGAATCAGCCCCAGCATTTT.